These 9 T cell receptor beta chains were all obtained from the same sample, sequenced in a study of cytomegalovirus exposure and HLA in healthy donors. The PCR used 60 Vbeta and 13 Jbeta primers. TCRdb's copy holds only in-frame clones and misses some; the assay was immunoSEQ multiplex PCR. Of 180,000 or so clones listed, around 80% are singletons. What was sequenced was PBMCs. Receptors originate from a man in his forties or fifties in good health and CMV-seronegative.

The rearrangement uses TRBV5-6 and TRBJ2-7; 7 bases line up with TRBD1. The CDR3 runs 16 residues. Germline V gene data show CDR1 as SGHDT and CDR2 as YYEEEE. After removal of 8 bases from V and 3 bases from J, the junction contained 17 bases not matched to a gene. CDR3 DNA: TGTGCCAGGGACTCGCTAGGACAGGCCAGGGGCTACGAGCAGTACTTC. Encoded protein: CARDSLGQARGYEQYF.

The J gene is TRBJ2-5, the V gene TRBV9, with no clear D. Germline V gene lookup returns CDR1 SGDLS and CDR2 YYNGEE. The CDR3 is 11 residues long. V lost 3 bases and J 3 bases, leaving 3 bases between the germline ends. CDR3 loop: CASSAEETQYF. DNA of the CDR3: TGTGCCAGCAGCGCCGAAGAGACCCAGTACTTC.

The chain links TRBV4-1 to TRBJ1-3, with 9 bases that match TRBD1. Germline trimming cut 4 bases from V and 5 bases from J; bases unmatched to any gene: 3. CDR1 and CDR2 (germline): MGHRA, YSYEKL. This CDR3 region has 14 residues. In nucleotides, the CDR3 is TGCGCCAGCAGCCTCGGGACAGGGCGAAACACCATATATTTT. Translating gives CASSLGTGRNTIYF.

This rearrangement joins TRBV19 to TRBJ1-4; 7 nucleotides match TRBD1. The CDR3 is 14 amino acids. Germline V gives CDR1 LNHDA, CDR2 SQIVND (reference sequence). Losses at the gene ends were 3 bases for V and 5 bases for J; bases not matched to a gene: 3. The CDR3 spells CASSMDRSNEKLFF. CDR3 nucleotide sequence: TGTGCCAGTAGTATGGACAGGTCCAATGAAAAACTGTTTTTT.

The V gene is TRBV7-8, the J gene TRBJ2-1; 9 positions match TRBD1. Germline V gene data show CDR1 as SGHVS and CDR2 as FQNEAQ. The V and J ends lost 0 bases and 4 bases, in that order; junction bases with no gene match: 7. This CDR3 has 17 amino acids. The CDR3 loop reads CASSLARAGTGYNEQFF. DNA of the CDR3: TGTGCCAGCAGCTTAGCGCGGGCAGGGACAGGGTACAATGAGCAGTTCTTC.

V gene TRBV4-3 combines with J gene TRBJ2-2; D not resolved. Trimming left V 0 bases short and J 1 base short, with 3 bases between. Germline loops: CDR1 LGHNA, CDR2 YSLEER. CDR3 length: 14 residues. The CDR3 nucleotides read TGCGCCAGCAGCCAAGACTGGAACACCGGGGAGCTGTTTTTT. Its protein product is CASSQDWNTGELFF.

V is TRBV11-3 and J is TRBJ2-5; 8 bases align to TRBD1. Germline V CDR1 and CDR2: SGHNT, YENEEA. There are 13 residues in the CDR3. With 6 bases clipped from V and 6 bases from J, the junction kept 6 bases outside the gene matches. This CDR3 reads CASSSDRGKTQYF. The CDR3 nucleotides read TGTGCCAGCAGTTCAGACAGGGGAAAGACCCAGTACTTC. Based on the CDR3 plus reference TRBV11-3 and TRBJ2-5, the full variable domain is EAGVVQSPRYKIIEKKQPVAFWCNPISGHNTLYWYLQNLGQGPELLIRYENEEAVDDSQLPKDRFSAERLKGVDSTLKIQPAELGDSAVYLCASSSDRGKTQYFGPGTRLLVL.

The chain combines TRBV18 with TRBJ2-7, with a possible D match to TRBD1 (5 bases). The germline CDR1 and CDR2 sequences are KGHSH and LQKENI. Trimming shortened V by 2 bases and J by 0 bases, and 14 bases separated the two germline ends. The CDR3 is made up of 16 amino acids. This chain's CDR3 is CASSPISQGDSYEQYF. The CDR3 bases are TGTGCCAGCTCACCAATTAGTCAGGGCGACTCCTACGAGCAGTACTTC.

This clone came up a few times. This chain uses TRBV5-5 with TRBJ1-1; 7 bases line up with TRBD1. The CDR3 extends over 17 amino acids. The V gene's germline CDR1 is SGHKS and CDR2 YYEKEE (reference sequence). V trimming: 4 bases; J trimming: 1 base; junction bases outside the gene matches: 13. The CDR3: CASSQTQTGTANTEAFF. The CDR3 nucleotides read TGTGCCAGCAGCCAAACTCAGACCGGGACAGCGAACACTGAAGCTTTCTTT.